Listed below are T cell receptor beta chains from one sample, sequenced in a study of cytomegalovirus exposure and HLA in healthy donors. Clones were sequenced by immunoSEQ multiplex PCR, and TCRdb holds only the in-frame ones, with some missing. The data contain 65,000 to 90,000 clones, around 73% of them singletons. The specimen sequenced was PBMCs. These receptors all stem from a woman aged 40 to 49 in good health and CMV-seropositive. Both conserved end residues are part of each CDR3. A D gene is named only where the DNA matches it firmly. Only some rows state a clone size, as once, few, many or a class for expanded clones.

TRBJ1-6 - TRBV28 TRBD1 TGTGCCAGCAGTTTAGGACAGGGAGGGAATTCACCCCTCCACTTT CASSLGQGGNSPLHF
TRBJ2-4 - TRBV11-2 TRBD2 TGTGCCAGCAGCCACGGGACTAGCTATTCTTTAGCCAAAAACATTCAGTACTTC CASSHGTSYSLAKNIQYF
TRBJ2-7 - TRBV7-2 TRBD1 TGTGCCAGCGGACAGGGGGCGTACGAGCAGTACTTC CASGQGAYEQYF
TRBJ1-2 medium-sized TRBV4-3 - TGCGCCAGCAGCCAATACTTGGGGGGAGATGGCTACACCTTC CASSQYLGGDGYTF
TRBJ2-2 few TRBV11-2 - TGTGCCAGCAGCTTTCAAATCAGGGAGCTGTTTTTT CASSFQIRELFF
TRBJ2-3 - TRBV28 TRBD1 TGTGCCAGCAGAACAGGGGGCATTTTAACAGATACGCAGTATTTT CASRTGGILTDTQYF
TRBJ1-5 - TRBV14 - TGTGCCAGCAGCCGCTCAGATAGCAATCAGCCCCAGCATTTT CASSRSDSNQPQHF
TRBJ1-4 few TRBV15 - TGTGCCACCAGCAGAGATGGGGGCCAGGGGAATGAAAAACTGTTTTTT CATSRDGGQGNEKLFF
TRBJ1-5 - TRBV2 - TGTGCCAGCACCCGGGAGAACAATCAGCCCCAGCATTTT CASTRENNQPQHF
TRBJ2-1 few TRBV5-4 TRBD2 TGTGCCAGCAGCTTGATCCAGCGGGGGGGCAATGAGCAGTTCTTC CASSLIQRGGNEQFF
TRBJ1-4 - TRBV5-4 TRBD1 TGTGCCAGCAGCCTACAGGGGGCTGTTGAAAAACTGTTTTTT CASSLQGAVEKLFF
TRBJ1-3 - TRBV6-6 - TGTGCCAGCAGTTACCCCAGGGTCTCTGGAAACACCATATATTTT CASSYPRVSGNTIYF
TRBJ2-5 - TRBV29-1 TRBD1 TGCAGCGCTATCCCGACAGGGAAGGAAGAGACCCAGTACTTC CSAIPTGKEETQYF
TRBJ2-6 - TRBV7-9 TRBD2 TGTGCCAGCAGTTTTCTAGCGGGGGAAAACTCTGGGGCCAACGTCCTGACTTTC CASSFLAGENSGANVLTF
TRBJ1-4 - TRBV5-1 TRBD1 TGCGCCAGCAGCTTGGAGCAGGGGGCACGCATGGCTGAAAAACTGTTTTTT CASSLEQGARMAEKLFF
TRBJ2-5 - TRBV9 - TGTGCCAGCAGCGTAGGCGGGGCCCAAGAGACCCAGTACTTC CASSVGGAQETQYF
TRBJ2-5 - TRBV13 - TGTGCCAGCAGCTTAAGATACACCCAGCAGTACTTC CASSLRYTQQYF
TRBJ1-3 - TRBV2 - TGTGCCAGCCAAGACAGGCCTTACTCTGGAAACACCATATATTTT CASQDRPYSGNTIYF
TRBJ1-6 - TRBV7-2 TRBD1 TGTGCCAGCAAAAAAGACAGGGGGGATTCACCCCTCCACTTT CASKKDRGDSPLHF
TRBJ2-7 - TRBV15 TRBD2 TGTGCCACCAGCTCCCCGAGACTAGCGGGGGGACCCTACGAGCAGTACTTC CATSSPRLAGGPYEQYF
TRBJ2-3 - TRBV6-4 - TGTGCCAGCAGTGAATTCCCTCGAGGGGATACGCAGTATTTT CASSEFPRGDTQYF
TRBJ2-7 - TRBV19 - TGTGCCAGTAGTATCACCGAGCCCTCCTACGAGCAGTACTTC CASSITEPSYEQYF
TRBJ1-1 - TRBV6-1 - TGTGCCAGCAGTGAAGGTTGGCAGGGGAATACTGAAGCTTTCTTT CASSEGWQGNTEAFF
TRBJ2-7 - TRBV6-6 TRBD1 TGTGCCAGCAGTTACGAGACAGGGGGCTACGAGCAGTACTTC CASSYETGGYEQYF
TRBJ2-1 - TRBV5-1 TRBD1 TGCGCCAGCAGCTCCCGGGACAGGGGCTACAATGAGCAGTTCTTC CASSSRDRGYNEQFF
TRBJ2-3 few TRBV19 TRBD2 TGTGCCAGTAGTATGTTGGGACTAGCGGGGGGCGGCACAGATACGCAGTATTTT CASSMLGLAGGGTDTQYF
TRBJ1-1 - TRBV6-4 - TGTGCCAGCAGCTCTGGACAGCTGAACACTGAAGCTTTCTTT CASSSGQLNTEAFF
TRBJ2-3 - TRBV27 - TGTGCCAGCAGTTTAACCGACAGCCTCGCACGCGATACGCAGTATTTT CASSLTDSLARDTQYF
TRBJ1-4 - TRBV5-1 TRBD1 TGCGCCAGCAGCACCTCGGACAGGGGGTGGAGTGAAAAACTGTTTTTT CASSTSDRGWSEKLFF
TRBJ2-5 - TRBV5-1 TRBD1 TGCGCCAGCCAGGGGACAGGGGGGCGAGAGACCCAGTACTTC CASQGTGGRETQYF
TRBJ1-1 - TRBV7-8 - TGTGCCAGCAGCTTGTCTCAGGGAAACACTGAAGCTTTCTTT CASSLSQGNTEAFF
TRBJ2-7 few TRBV11-1 TRBD1 TGTGCCAGCAGCTCCGCCGCACTACAGGGGTCCTCCTACGAGCAGTACTTC CASSSAALQGSSYEQYF
TRBJ1-2 - TRBV2 - TGTGCCAGCAGTGGCCAGGGAACCGGCTACACCTTC CASSGQGTGYTF
TRBJ1-5 - TRBV7-2 TRBD1 TGTGCCAGCAGCTTAGTGGGACAGGGGATAGACGGGCAGCCCCAGCATTTT CASSLVGQGIDGQPQHF
TRBJ2-7 once TRBV6-5 - TGTGCCAGCAGTGGCCGCGGGACAGAGGCCTACGAGCAGTACTTC CASSGRGTEAYEQYF
TRBJ1-2 - TRBV11-3 - TGTGCCAGCAGCTTAACGACAGCCAGGGGCCTAGACTATGGCTACACCTTC CASSLTTARGLDYGYTF
TRBJ2-5 - TRBV7-9 - TGTGCCAGCAGCTTAGCACTAGAGACCCAGTACTTC CASSLALETQYF
TRBJ1-2 - TRBV7-9 TRBD1 TGTGCCAGCAGTTTGCAGGGACAGAATAACTATGGCTACACCTTC CASSLQGQNNYGYTF
TRBJ2-2 - TRBV18 - TGTGCCAGCTCATCCCGACAGGCGAACACCGGGGAGCTGTTTTTT CASSSRQANTGELFF
TRBJ2-7 - TRBV13 - TGTGCCAGCAGCTGGTCTTCCATCTCAGGTCTCTACGAGCAGTACTTC CASSWSSISGLYEQYF
TRBJ2-5 - TRBV11-2 TRBD1 TGTGCCAGCAGCTTAGATCTAAGGCAGGGGGTCGTGGAGACCCAGTACTTC CASSLDLRQGVVETQYF
TRBJ1-2 once TRBV5-4 TRBD1 TGTGCCAGCAGCGAAACAGGGGCCTATGGCTACACCTTC CASSETGAYGYTF
TRBJ2-2 - TRBV6-5 - TGTGCCAGCAGCGCCGCAGGGAACACCGGGGAGCTGTTTTTT CASSAAGNTGELFF
TRBJ2-2 once TRBV11-3 - TGTGCCAGCAGCCCGACTCCGAACACCGGGGAGCTGTTTTTT CASSPTPNTGELFF